Below are 17 T cell receptor beta chains sequenced from a single sample in a study of low-dose radiotherapy and immunotherapy resistance in tumors. A constant-region primer paired with the V-primer adapter amplified TCRs over approximately 18 PCR cycles. TCRdb independently ran MiXCR on the reads; one entry per CDR3 protein. The table lists some 52,000 distinct CDR3 sequences, 33% of them singletons. Specified time point: after trial treatment. As for treatment: LDRT plus nivolumab, ipilimumab, low-dose cyclophosphamide and aspirin (RACIN trial). This sample comprised PBMCs, obtained after low-dose radiotherapy plus immunotherapy. These receptors originate from a male donor with rectosigmoid adenocarcinoma.

This clonotype was detected ten times or more. The chain links TRBV4-1 to TRBJ2-1; 7 bases are a match to TRBD2. Germline V gene sequence: CDR1 MGHRA, CDR2 YSYEKL. V lost 0 bases and J lost 3; bases outside the gene matches: 2. The CDR3 spans 15 residues. Here the CDR3 reads CASSQDWGGYNEQFF. The CDR3 region has the DNA TGCGCCAGCAGCCAAGATTGGGGGGGCTACAATGAGCAGTTCTTC.

This clonotype was counted many times. The rearrangement links TRBV20-1 to TRBJ2-7, with TRBD2 identical over 7 bases. Trimming removed 0 bases from V and 4 bases from J; junction bases left unmatched: 9. The CDR3 loop spans 15 amino acids. Germline loops: CDR1 DFQATT, CDR2 SNEGSKA (reference sequence). The CDR3 nucleotides are TGCAGTGCTAGAGATCCTAGTGGGGGGGGATACGAGCAGTACTTC. It encodes CSARDPSGGGYEQYF.

This clonotype was picked up many times. This chain links TRBV4-3 with TRBJ2-1; 7 bases agree with TRBD1. CDR1 is LGHNA and CDR2 is YSLEER in the germline V gene. With 4 bases clipped from V and 7 bases from J, the junction kept 16 bases outside the gene matches. The CDR3 loop spans 17 amino acids. The CDR3 sequence is CASSRARLGTVRNEQFF. Here the CDR3 DNA reads TGCGCCAGCAGCCGCGCACGGTTAGGGACAGTGAGGAATGAGCAGTTCTTC.

This clonotype was seen ten or more times. The chain uses TRBV7-8 and TRBJ1-1, with D unclear. Trimming pared 1 base from V and 1 base from J, leaving 7 bases between. Germline CDR1 and CDR2: SGHVS and FQNEAQ. The CDR3 has 14 residues. The CDR3 sequence is CASSLDLTNTEAFF. The CDR3 bases are TGTGCCAGCAGCTTAGACCTCACGAACACTGAAGCTTTCTTT.

At least ten counts were recorded for this clonotype. The V gene is TRBV24-1, the J gene TRBJ1-1; D remains unclear. The CDR3 loop spans 13 amino acids. Germline CDR1 KGHDR, CDR2 SFDVKD. The V end was cut by 4 bases, the J end by 1 base, with 6 bases between. The CDR3 coding sequence is TGTGCCACCAGTGACCCCTGGAACACTGAAGCTTTCTTT. Translated: CATSDPWNTEAFF.

This clonotype has a count of ten or more. The genes are TRBV24-1 and TRBJ2-3; D tentatively fits TRBD1 or TRBD2 (5 bases each). Germline CDR1 reads KGHDR; CDR2 reads SFDVKD. V dropped 10 bases and J dropped 1 base, with 23 bases sitting between them. The CDR3 length is 17 residues. CDR3 sequence: CATRGPLGMGGTDTQYF. The CDR3 DNA sequence: TGTGCCACACGGGGACCTTTGGGGATGGGTGGCACAGATACGCAGTATTTT.

This clonotype was recorded at least ten times. The chain combines TRBV12-3 or TRBV12-4 with TRBJ2-1; 7 bases map to TRBD2. There are 16 residues in the CDR3. V trimming: 6 bases; J trimming: 2 bases; junction bases outside the gene matches: 10. This chain's CDR3 is CASSTWVGGAYNEQFF. CDR3 nucleotide sequence: TGTGCCAGCAGCACCTGGGTGGGAGGGGCCTACAATGAGCAGTTCTTC.

J is TRBJ1-1 and V is TRBV5-1, with D maybe TRBD1 (6 bases). CDR1 SGHRS and CDR2 YFSETQ come from the germline V gene. This CDR3 has 16 amino acids. Trimming shortened V by 0 bases and J by 5 bases, and 17 bases separated the two germline ends. CDR3 protein: CASSLAGGAGETEAFF. The CDR3 region has the DNA TGCGCCAGCAGCTTGGCCGGTGGTGCAGGGGAGACTGAAGCTTTCTTT.

The sample holds one count of this clonotype. The chain has TRBV5-1 and TRBJ2-1; TRBD2 matches 7 bases. V dropped 2 bases and J dropped 2; count of bases not matched to a gene: 7. Germline V gene data show CDR1 as SGHRS and CDR2 as YFSETQ. This CDR3 is built from 16 residues. The CDR3 loop reads CASSLGLGNTYNEQFF. CDR3 DNA: TGCGCCAGCAGCTTAGGACTAGGTAACACCTACAATGAGCAGTTCTTC.

This clonotype is a singleton in its sample. With only one base between it and a far larger clone, this is likely a read error. This chain joins TRBV6-2 or TRBV6-3 and TRBJ2-1; D remains unclear. V was clipped by 4 bases and J by 3 bases, with 16 bases between them. Germline V gene sequence: CDR1 MNHEY, CDR2 SVGEGT. This CDR3 spans 16 amino acids. The CDR3 DNA reads TGTGCCAGCAGTTTAGCTGGGGTCAGCTTCTACAATGAGCAGTTCTTC. Its protein is CASSLAGVSFYNEQFF.

Ten or more counts support this clonotype. The chain carries TRBV7-2 and TRBJ2-4; 11 positions match TRBD2. Trimming took 5 bases from V and 1 from J; bases not matched to a gene: 19. This CDR3 comprises 21 residues. Germline V gives CDR1 SGHTA, CDR2 FQGNSA. CDR3 coding DNA: TGTGCCAGCAGCCTTTTCTTCACCGGGACTAGCGGAGGGGGGGCCAAAAACATTCAGTACTTC. Protein sequence: CASSLFFTGTSGGGAKNIQYF.

The V call is TRBV7-9, the J call TRBJ1-5; a possible D gene is TRBD1 (5 bases). With 8 bases removed from V and 4 bases from J, the gap between germline ends came to 12 bases. The CDR3 contains 13 residues. Per the germline V gene, CDR1 is SEHNR and CDR2 is FQNEAQ (reference sequence). The CDR3 region has the DNA TGTGCCAGCCGCGAGGGGACTAATCAGCCCCAGCATTTT. Its protein product is CASREGTNQPQHF.

In its sample, this clonotype was seen many times. The chain has TRBV27 and TRBJ2-1; 8 bases agree with TRBD2. V gave up 8 bases and J gave up 7 bases; unmatched junction bases: 13. The length of the CDR3 is 15 residues. Germline V gene sequence: CDR1 MNHEY, CDR2 SMNVEV (reference sequence). CDR3 sequence reads: CASHPEPGLVNEQFF. The CDR3 region has the DNA TGTGCCAGCCACCCAGAACCGGGACTAGTAAATGAGCAGTTCTTC.

This clonotype showed up many times. This chain links TRBV6-6 with TRBJ1-5; D is uncertain. The CDR3 is made up of 14 amino acids. The V and J ends lost 4 bases and 3 bases respectively, with 10 bases between them. Germline-derived CDR1 and CDR2 are MNHNY and SVGAGI (reference sequence). Written as DNA, the CDR3 is TGTGCCAGCAGTTTTATGGGCACCAATCAGCCCCAGCATTTT. Its translation is CASSFMGTNQPQHF.

Comments on this clonotype: A far bigger clonotype differs at one base, so this is likely a read error. The chain uses TRBV27 and TRBJ2-5; D might be TRBD1 or TRBD2, each matching 5 bases. CDR1 and CDR2 (germline): MNHEY, SMNVEV (reference sequence). CDR3 length: 14 amino acids. Trimming stripped 5 bases from V and 11 bases from J, with 21 bases between. The CDR3 spells CASSDRDPANEQYF. Here the CDR3 DNA reads TGTGCCAGCAGTGACCGGGACCCCGCCAATGAGCAGTACTTC.

This clonotype was seen once. CDR3 nucleotide sequence: TGCAGCCCTCCTGACGGCGAGTCCTACAATGAGCAGTTCTTC. This codes for CSPPDGESYNEQFF. This chain connects TRBV29-1 to TRBJ2-1; D gene uncertain. V lost 8 bases, J lost 1 base, and 15 bases lay in between. CDR3 length equals 14 residues. The germline CDR1 and CDR2 sequences are SQVTM and ANQGSEA.

This chain links TRBV4-2 with TRBJ2-3; D remains ambiguous. Per the germline V gene, CDR1 is LGHNA and CDR2 is YNFKEQ. V lost 0 bases to trimming and J lost 5 bases, with 12 bases between them. This CDR3 spans 15 amino acids. The CDR3 nucleotides read TGTGCCAGCAGCCAAGATTTTCATGTCGAAGATACGCAGTATTTT. It encodes CASSQDFHVEDTQYF.